The 21 T cell receptor beta chains in this list originate from one sample, sequenced in a study of cytomegalovirus exposure and HLA in healthy donors. With 60 Vbeta and 13 Jbeta primers, the PCR was carried out. Sequencing was performed with immunoSEQ multiplex PCR; in TCRdb, only in-frame clones are kept and a portion is missing. This sample has fewer than 200,000 clones; around 80% occur once, and the top ten carry around 0.46%. Sequencing was done on a sample of PBMCs. The receptor source for this set is a woman aged 50 to 65 in good health and CMV-seronegative.

V usage is TRBV28 and J usage is TRBJ1-2, with 7 bases lining up with TRBD1. Germline CDR1 MDHEN, CDR2 SYDVKM. This CDR3 is 13 amino acids long. Trimming removed 7 bases from V and 8 bases from J; junction bases left unmatched: 10. The CDR3 region is CASTWRGGGGYTF. CDR3 bases: TGTGCCAGCACGTGGAGAGGGGGCGGAGGCTACACCTTC.

The V and J genes are TRBV7-9 and TRBJ2-2; TRBD2 matches 12 bases. Germline CDR1 SEHNR, CDR2 FQNEAQ (reference sequence). V dropped 6 bases and J dropped 7; count of bases not matched to a gene: 15. The CDR3 has 18 amino acids. CDR3: CASRRRLAGEAVDGELFF. CDR3 nucleotide sequence: TGTGCCAGCAGAAGGAGACTAGCGGGAGAGGCAGTGGACGGGGAGCTGTTTTTT. The variable domain in full, with the rest retrieved from reference TRBV7-9 and TRBJ2-2, is DTGVSQNPRHKITKRGQNVTFRCDPISEHNRLYWYRQTLGQGPEFLTYFQNEAQLEKSRLLSDRFSAERPKGSFSTLEIQRTEQGDSAMYLCASRRRLAGEAVDGELFFGEGSRLTVL.

This clone has just one count. The V call is TRBV21-1, the J call TRBJ2-5; no check of the table's D call, TRBD2, against the DNA was made. TRBV21-1 is a pseudogene locus. The CDR3 is 16 amino acids. The CDR3 nucleotides read TGTGCCAGCAGAAAAGGTGTAGCGGGGGGTGGGGAGACCCAGTACTTC. This encodes CASRKGVAGGGETQYF.

This clone was counted a single time. The rearrangement uses TRBV7-2 and TRBJ2-3; TRBD1 is a possible D gene (6 bases). CDR1 is SGHTA and CDR2 is FQGNSA in the germline V gene. This CDR3 has 15 residues. V gave up 7 bases and J gave up 1 base, with 15 bases separating them. The CDR3 sequence is CASTTNRVGTDTQYF. The CDR3, as DNA: TGTGCCAGCACCACCAACAGGGTAGGCACAGATACGCAGTATTTT.

The chain carries TRBV18 and TRBJ2-7; the D gene is possibly TRBD1 (6 bases). Trimming removed 1 base from V and 1 base from J, with 8 bases in between. The CDR3 loop spans 14 amino acids. From germline, CDR1 is KGHSH and CDR2 LQKENI. CDR3 sequence reads: CASSPRGQSYEQYF. For the CDR3, the DNA is TGTGCCAGCTCACCACGTGGACAGTCCTACGAGCAGTACTTC.

This chain links TRBV16 with TRBJ2-1; D gene unclear. V lost 4 bases and J lost 4, with 20 bases in between. Germline V gives CDR1 KGHSY, CDR2 FQNENV. This CDR3 is 17 amino acids long. DNA for the CDR3: TGTGCCAGCAGCCCCCACCTTTCTAGTGAGAGGTACAATGAGCAGTTCTTC. Amino acid sequence: CASSPHLSSERYNEQFF.

The J gene is TRBJ1-2, the V gene TRBV5-4; 7 bases fit TRBD1. V dropped 5 bases and J dropped 8; count of bases not matched to a gene: 12. The V gene's germline CDR1 is SGHNT and CDR2 YYREEE (reference sequence). There are 14 residues in the CDR3. CDR3 in DNA: TGTGCCAGCAGTACGACAGGGACCCCCAGCGGCTACACCTTC. This codes for CASSTTGTPSGYTF.

The rearrangement links TRBV6-5 to TRBJ1-2; TRBD1 is a possible D gene (6 bases). The ends were cut back, 5 bases at V and 5 bases at J, with 18 bases in the middle. Germline V gives CDR1 MNHEY, CDR2 SVGAGI. The CDR3 extends over 15 amino acids. In DNA, the CDR3 is TGTGCCAGCAGTCCGACGGACAGCCAGTTTTATGGCTACACCTTC. It encodes CASSPTDSQFYGYTF.

This clone is a singleton in its sample. V usage is TRBV19 and J usage is TRBJ2-2; the match to TRBD2 covers 10 bases. The trim removed 3 bases at V and 7 bases at J, leaving 11 bases unmatched. The germline gives CDR1 LNHDA, CDR2 SQIVND (reference sequence). The CDR3 contains 17 residues. The CDR3 sequence is CASSITSGRAGDGELFF. The DNA of the CDR3 is TGTGCCAGTAGTATTACCAGCGGGAGGGCCGGGGACGGGGAGCTGTTTTTT.

The chain links TRBV5-8 to TRBJ1-5; TRBD1 aligns across 8 bases. This CDR3 has 15 amino acids. Germline assignment: CDR1 SGHTS and CDR2 YDEGEE. The junction had 13 bases not matched to a gene; V was cut back by 5 bases and J by 9 bases. The CDR3 nucleotides read TGTGCCAGCAGTCTAAGACAGGGGAAGGGCTGGCCCCAGCATTTT. This codes for CASSLRQGKGWPQHF. The full variable domain, with the rest looked up from reference TRBV5-8 and TRBJ1-5, is EAGVTQSPTHLIKTRGQQATLRCSPISGHTSVYWYQQALGLGLQFLLWYDEGEERNRGNFPPRFSGRQFPNYSSELNVNALELEDSALYLCASSLRQGKGWPQHFGDGTRLSIL.

In its sample, this clone was seen a few times. The chain is built from TRBV19 and TRBJ2-1; 9 bases line up with TRBD2. CDR1 and CDR2 from the germline V gene are LNHDA and SQIVND (reference sequence). J gave up 8 bases and V 4 bases, and 12 bases lay outside the gene matches. There are 16 residues in the CDR3. CDR3 sequence: CASSTRLRGGLDEQFF. The CDR3 nucleotides read TGTGCCAGTAGTACCCGATTGCGGGGGGGCCTGGATGAGCAGTTCTTC.

This clone occurred once. The rearrangement joins TRBV19 to TRBJ2-5, with D unclear. Trimming stripped 1 base from V and 4 bases from J, with 10 bases between. CDR1 LNHDA and CDR2 SQIVND come from the germline V gene (reference sequence). The CDR3 is 14 amino acids. In DNA form, the CDR3 reads TGTGCCAGTAGTATAGGGCAGGCTCGAGAGACCCAGTACTTC. Translating it yields CASSIGQARETQYF.

The CDR3 reads CASRRSGAGRGQFF. CDR3 nucleotides: TGTGCCAGCAGGCGGAGCGGGGCGGGGAGGGGGCAGTTCTTC. The V and J genes are TRBV5-8 and TRBJ2-1; 7 bases are shared with TRBD2. This CDR3 has 14 residues. CDR1 and CDR2 from the germline V gene are SGHTS and YDEGEE. Germline trimming cut 5 bases from V and 12 bases from J; bases unmatched to any gene: 14.

This clone was observed once. The chain is built from TRBV7-6 and TRBJ2-1; the D is unclear. In germline, CDR1 is SGHVS, CDR2 FNYEAQ. CDR3 size: 15 residues. V was pared by 1 base and J by 4 bases, with 11 bases between. The CDR3 spells CASSLVWAEYNEQFF. In nucleotides, the CDR3 is TGTGCCAGCAGCTTAGTCTGGGCTGAATACAATGAGCAGTTCTTC.

This rearrangement joins TRBV14 to TRBJ1-3, with 8 bases lining up with TRBD1. Looked up from germline, CDR1 is SGHDN and CDR2 is FVKESK. V dropped 3 bases and J dropped 0; count of bases not matched to a gene: 4. The CDR3 runs to 16 residues. This chain's CDR3 is CASSQGQASSGNTIYF. CDR3 bases: TGTGCCAGCAGCCAGGGACAGGCCAGCTCTGGAAACACCATATATTTT. The full variable domain, rest sourced from reference TRBV14 and TRBJ1-3, is EAGVTQFPSHSVIEKGQTVTLRCDPISGHDNLYWYRRVMGKEIKFLLHFVKESKQDESGMPNNRFLAERTGGTYSTLKVQPAELEDSGVYFCASSQGQASSGNTIYFGEGSWLTVV.

This chain uses TRBV5-5 with TRBJ2-5; 7 positions match TRBD2. Trimming removed 0 bases from V and 5 bases from J; junction bases left unmatched: 4. This CDR3 comprises 14 residues. Germline values: CDR1 SGHKS, CDR2 YYEKEE (reference sequence). CDR3 protein: CASSLGGGLETQYF. CDR3 in DNA: TGTGCCAGCAGCTTGGGGGGGGGTTTGGAGACCCAGTACTTC.

The J gene is TRBJ1-1, the V gene TRBV7-8, with no clear D. Germline V gene sequence: CDR1 SGHVS, CDR2 FQNEAQ. Trimming removed 1 base from V and 4 bases from J, with 7 bases in between. This CDR3 is built from 13 residues. The CDR3 DNA is TGTGCCAGCAGCTTAGTAGCTGGCACTGAAGCTTTCTTT. Encoded protein: CASSLVAGTEAFF.

Concerning this clone: Other DNA sequences from this sample encode an identical CDR3 as well. The gene calls are TRBV5-1 and TRBJ2-1; 7 nucleotides match TRBD2. The CDR3 contains 15 residues. The germline CDR1 and CDR2 sequences are SGHRS and YFSETQ. J was trimmed by 2 bases and V by 3 bases; bases with no gene match: 5. The CDR3 region is CASSYLSGAYNEQFF. The CDR3 nucleotides are TGCGCCAGCAGCTATCTAAGCGGGGCCTACAATGAGCAGTTCTTC.

The chain has TRBV5-4 and TRBJ2-3, with 8 bases that match TRBD1. Germline V CDR1 and CDR2: SGHNT, YYREEE (reference sequence). This CDR3 has 14 residues. V dropped 9 bases and J dropped 2; count of bases not matched to a gene: 8. The CDR3 sequence: CATPAGGPTDTQYF. Written as DNA, the CDR3 is TGTGCCACCCCGGCAGGGGGCCCCACAGATACGCAGTATTTT. Supplemented by reference TRBV5-4 and TRBJ2-3, the full variable domain reads ETGVTQSPTHLIKTRGQQVTLRCSSQSGHNTVSWYQQALGQGPQFIFQYYREEENGRGNFPPRFSGLQFPNYSSELNVNALELDDSALYLCATPAGGPTDTQYFGPGTRLTVL.

J is TRBJ1-5 and V is TRBV28; D may be TRBD1 (6 bases). Germline V gene data show CDR1 as MDHEN and CDR2 as SYDVKM. This CDR3 spans 15 amino acids. V was pared by 5 bases and J by 0 bases, with 11 bases between. The CDR3 sequence is CASSRQDLSNQPQHF. CDR3 coding DNA: TGTGCCAGCAGTCGACAGGACCTTAGCAATCAGCCCCAGCATTTT.

The V call is TRBV15, the J call TRBJ1-5, with 7 bases aligning to TRBD1. V shed 0 bases, J shed 2 bases, and the junction held 10 bases outside the gene matches. From germline, CDR1 is LNHNV and CDR2 YYDKDF (reference sequence). The length of the CDR3 is 18 residues. For the CDR3, the DNA is TGTGCCACCAGCAGAGATAGAGGGGCGACAGGGCGCAATCAGCCCCAGCATTTT. It encodes CATSRDRGATGRNQPQHF.